The 2 T cell receptor beta chains listed next were all sequenced from one sample in a study of spatial heterogeneity in lung cancer. TCRdb called the 5' RACE reads again in MiXCR, with one record for every CDR3 protein. Here the sample spans 9,500 to 15,000 distinct CDR3 sequences, 6.2% being singletons. Sample time point: sample taken at primary tumor resection. Researchers sequenced whole RNA taken from tumor, nontumor lung or frozen PBMC without sorting. The sample in question was normal lung tissue next to the tumor, obtained at surgery. These receptors originate from a male donor with early-stage non-small cell lung cancer.

By share, this clonotype counts as medium-sized. For a library built for alpha chains, this beta chain is a stray read; little rests on its size. The J gene is TRBJ2-3, the V gene TRBV20-1; D gene uncertain. Germline V gene sequence: CDR1 DFQATT, CDR2 SNEGSKA (reference sequence). V gave up 5 bases and J gave up 4 bases, with 19 bases separating them. CDR3 length: 15 residues. The CDR3 coding sequence is TGCAGTGCTTTGGGATACACTCCGGCCCCAGATACGCAGTATTTT. Its protein product is CSALGYTPAPDTQYF.

By sample share, this clonotype is medium-sized (0.01 to 0.1%). A library prepared for alpha chains yielded this beta chain as an off-target read; its size is of little meaning. The chain joins TRBV27 to TRBJ2-1, with TRBD1 identical over 9 bases. From germline, CDR1 is MNHEY and CDR2 SMNVEV (reference sequence). The CDR3 runs to 16 residues. After removal of 2 bases from V and 6 bases from J, the junction contained 8 bases not matched to a gene. CDR3 in amino acids: CASSLMVTGGVNEQFF. In DNA form, the CDR3 reads TGTGCCAGCAGTTTAATGGTGACAGGGGGAGTCAATGAGCAGTTCTTC.